A selection of T cell receptor beta chains follows, all from one sample in a study of T cells in Graves' hyperthyroidism and ophthalmopathy. MiXCR, run by TCRdb on the multiplex PCR reads, gives a single entry per CDR3 protein. The sample shows about 420,000 distinct CDR3 sequences, roughly an eighth of them seen only once. Sequenced sample: blood. The receptors here all came from a woman between 18 and 30 years old with Graves' hyperthyroidism. Both conserved end residues are part of each CDR3.

J gene,V gene,CDR3 protein
TRBJ1-1,TRBV3-1,CASRPRDREDTEAFF
TRBJ2-1,TRBV11-3,CASSLDGTRSNEQFF
TRBJ2-1,TRBV19,CASTVNSYNEQFF
TRBJ2-1,TRBV13,CASSPRGSVEQFF
TRBJ1-5,TRBV27,CASGARGTGGSQPQHF
TRBJ2-7,TRBV27,CASSSPGSYEQYF
TRBJ2-1,TRBV20-1,CSARAGTRVYNEQFF
TRBJ1-1,TRBV4-1,CASSQNVGNTEAFF
TRBJ2-1,TRBV2,CASSGLGYNEQFF
TRBJ1-2,TRBV11-2,CASSLGENYGYTF
TRBJ2-7,TRBV9,CASSKRTEPYEQYF
TRBJ1-1,TRBV6-2/TRBV6-3,CASRHHSAEAFF
TRBJ2-1,TRBV5-4,CASSREGHEQFF